Each of the 9 T cell receptor beta chains below was sequenced from the same sample in a study of blood T cells in healthy people across ages. Primed by a sample-barcoded 5' primer and a J-beta primer mix, a second PCR proceeded for roughly 6 to 12 cycles. In TCRdb, the 5' RACE reads were re-called with MiXCR into one record per CDR3 protein. Here the sample spans 1.4 million or so distinct CDR3 sequences, approximately 39% being singletons. The sample taken for sequencing was blood. These receptor sequences come from a woman younger than 30 in good health.

This chain links TRBV28 with TRBJ1-5, with 7 bases that match TRBD1. Germline-derived CDR1 and CDR2 are MDHEN and SYDVKM. The CDR3 runs to 16 residues. Trimming took 8 bases from V and 4 from J; bases not matched to a gene: 14. The CDR3 loop is CASAPEVGQVNQPQHF. The CDR3 coding sequence is TGTGCCAGCGCTCCAGAAGTTGGACAGGTGAATCAGCCCCAGCATTTT. Combining the CDR3 with reference TRBV28 and TRBJ1-5 gives the whole variable domain DVKVTQSSRYLVKRTGEKVFLECVQDMDHENMFWYRQDPGLGLRLIYFSYDVKMKEKGDIPEGYSVSREKKERFSLILESASTNQTSMYLCASAPEVGQVNQPQHFGDGTRLSIL.

Remarks on this clonotype: Just one base apart from a much larger clone, this may be a read error. CDR3 sequence: CASSQGNSNQPQHF. CDR3 DNA: TGCGCCAGCAGCCAGGGAAATAGCAATCAGCCCCAGCATTTT. V is TRBV4-1 and J is TRBJ1-5, with D hard to call. Trimming pared 3 bases from V and 0 bases from J, leaving 6 bases between. The CDR3 is 14 amino acids. Germline lookup yields CDR1 MGHRA and CDR2 YSYEKL.

The chain combines TRBV5-1 with TRBJ2-7; a weak D match, TRBD2 (5 bases). The V gene lost 3 bases and the J gene lost 2 bases, with 18 bases spanning the gap. CDR1 and CDR2 (germline): SGHRS, YFSETQ. This CDR3 comprises 16 residues. The CDR3 nucleotides are TGCGCCAGCAGCTACGGAGGTGCAGGCTATACCTACGAGCAGTACTTC. Its translation: CASSYGGAGYTYEQYF.

The gene calls are TRBV25-1 and TRBJ2-2; 7 nucleotides match TRBD1. The V segment lost 3 bases and the J segment 9 bases; nucleotides outside the gene matches: 10. Germline lookup yields CDR1 MGHDK and CDR2 SYGVNS. The CDR3 loop spans 15 amino acids. The CDR3 nucleotides are TGTGCCAGCAGTGACCAGGGGGAAGGTAACAGGGAGCTGTTTTTT. Its translation is CASSDQGEGNRELFF.

This clonotype was detected ten times or more. The chain has TRBV20-1 and TRBJ2-1, with 9 bases matching TRBD2. V shed 6 bases and J 5 bases; nucleotides not matched to a gene: 5. Germline CDR1 and CDR2: DFQATT and SNEGSKA (reference sequence). The CDR3 extends over 13 amino acids. The CDR3 sequence is CSARLAVNNEQFF. The CDR3 region has the DNA TGCAGTGCCAGACTAGCGGTGAACAATGAGCAGTTCTTC.

The chain has TRBV5-1 and TRBJ2-7; D is unclear. Germline V gives CDR1 SGHRS, CDR2 YFSETQ. The length of the CDR3 is 15 residues. Trimming took 0 bases from V and 3 from J, leaving 13 bases between them. The CDR3 DNA reads as TGCGCCAGCAGCTTGGTTCGACTCTCCTACTACGAGCAGTACTTC. Translating gives CASSLVRLSYYEQYF.

In this sample, this clonotype turned up a few times. The chain is built from TRBV24-1 and TRBJ2-5; D gene unclear. Looked up from germline, CDR1 is KGHDR and CDR2 is SFDVKD. Trimming took off 2 bases at V and 6 bases at J, with 12 bases between the two ends. CDR3 length equals 14 residues. The CDR3 DNA reads TGTGCCACCAGTGATTGGGCCCTACCGAAGACCCAGTACTTC. This codes for CATSDWALPKTQYF.

This clonotype turned up a few times. This chain links TRBV20-1 with TRBJ2-5; D remains unclear. The V end lost 2 bases, the J end lost 5 bases, and 12 bases lay between the germline ends. Germline V lookup: CDR1 DFQATT, CDR2 SNEGSKA (reference sequence). The CDR3 is 13 residues long. The CDR3 sequence is CSARPPRVETQYF. The CDR3 nucleotides read TGCAGTGCTAGACCCCCCCGGGTCGAGACCCAGTACTTC.

The J gene is TRBJ1-6, the V gene TRBV7-9; no clear D gene. The V and J ends lost 5 bases and 7 bases respectively, with 12 bases between them. The CDR3 extends over 14 amino acids. Germline assignment: CDR1 SEHNR and CDR2 FQNEAQ (reference sequence). CDR3 DNA sequence: TGTGCCAGCAGCCTGACATATGTCAATTCACCCCTCCACTTT. This gives the protein CASSLTYVNSPLHF.